This T cell receptor (beta chain) is from a study of vaccination and CD4 T cells after COVID-19. Study findings and constraints: The analysis of convalescent patients involved relatively few individuals and lacked early post-infection timepoints. With convalescent patients, a median roughly 88% of reactive clones emerged solely after vaccination. SARS-CoV-2-reactive clonotypes showed a nonsignificant median rise from about 22 to 38.

The treatment: roughly 11-day PBMC culture with coronavirus spike peptide pools or control peptides (ViraFEST assay). The CDR3 covers 14 residues. After removal of 4 bases from V and 7 bases from J, the junction contained 5 bases not matched to a gene. Germline V gene lookup returns CDR1 MNHEY and CDR2 SMNVEV (reference sequence). Note on this clonotype: The target antigen is unknown.

The Oncomine TCR Beta short-read assay was applied to DNA of cultured CD4+ T cells. TCRdb reprocessed the PCR reads via MiXCR and lists one record per CDR3 protein. The sample yields 7,500 to 10,000 distinct CDR3 sequences, roughly 71% seen once. Sequencing was performed on CD4+ T cells from blood, cultured in vitro. The receptor comes from a human donor who had recovered from COVID-19. The chain carries TRBV27 and TRBJ1-5, with 9 bases aligning to TRBD1. CDR3 in DNA: TGTGCCAGCAGTTGGACAGGGGTCGGGCAGCCCCAGCATTTT. Protein sequence: CASSWTGVGQPQHF.